Sequencing of this TCR beta chain was carried out in a study of blood T cell repertoires in COVID-19. About the study: T cells, B-cell-depleted T cells, or PBMCs supplied cDNA or gDNA.

V trimming: 9 bases; J trimming: 5 bases; junction bases outside the gene matches: 16. The CDR3 is made up of 16 amino acids. Germline assignment: CDR1 LNHDA and CDR2 SQIVND (reference sequence). Method: immunoSEQ multiplex PCR; TCRdb's copy keeps in-frame clones and lacks some. Of a few hundred thousand clones listed, around 89% are singletons. This clone has a single count. It was during active infection that Seattle patients were enrolled and then longitudinally followed. This receptor was taken from a woman aged 25-40 years with COVID-19, enrolled during active disease. Sequenced input: peripheral blood. The chain employs TRBV19 and TRBJ2-3; the match to TRBD2 covers 8 bases. CDR3: CASQPGGGGRRDTQYF. CDR3 bases: TGTGCCAGCCAACCCGGGGGGGGCGGGAGAAGAGATACGCAGTATTTT.